Here is one T cell receptor (beta chain) with its context. What it binds is not known. The data were taken from a study of regulatory T cells in long-lasting Graves disease. Notes on the study in general: Persistent cases favored TRBV28, TRBJ1-2 and TRBJ2-5. The sample size was small, and this may have reduced accuracy.

Germline values: CDR1 MNHEY, CDR2 SVGEGT. Trimming removed 5 bases from V and 12 bases from J, with 14 bases in between. The CDR3 sequence is 12 residues long. This sample's time point: persistent/refractory GD, antithyroid drugs over 5 years with positive TRAb. After RNA was extracted from PBMCs, the TCR library was made from it. American Thyroid Association guidelines served as the basis for diagnosing Graves' disease. Investigators prepared the TCR beta libraries by applying iRepertoire HTBI primers and Arm-PCR of CDR3 regions. A single record per CDR3 protein comes from TCRdb applying MiXCR to the multiplex PCR reads. The repertoire holds 500,000 to 800,000 distinct CDR3 sequences, with about 32% as singletons.

The chain links TRBV6-2 or TRBV6-3 to TRBJ2-4; weak D call: TRBD1 (6 bases). The source material was peripheral blood mononuclear cells (PBMCs), sampled when the disease was refractory, from a patient treated with antithyroid drugs. The origin of this receptor is a female donor with Graves disease. The chain's CDR3 is CASSDTGPTQYF. Written as DNA, the CDR3 is TGTGCCAGCAGTGACACAGGGCCCACTCAGTACTTC.